Listed below are T cell receptor beta chains from one sample, sequenced in a study of blood T cell repertoires in COVID-19. The repertoire was sequenced with immunoSEQ multiplex PCR; TCRdb's copy has only in-frame clones and lacks some. Among about 250,000 clones, approximately 82% were seen once, and the ten largest hold about 5%. The sample consisted of PBMCs or T cells enriched from blood (not recorded which). The receptor source for this set is a man aged 35 to 55 who had been exposed to COVID-19. The conserved cysteine and the conserved F or W are not part of the CDR3 here. The order of the fields is V gene, J gene, CDR3 length, CDR3 protein.

v_gene: TRBV7-9
j_gene: TRBJ2-3
len: 10
CDR3aa: ASSSEGDTQY

v_gene: TRBV18
j_gene: TRBJ1-5
len: 12
CDR3aa: ASSPGSSNQPQH

v_gene: TRBV5-8
j_gene: TRBJ2-3
len: 13
CDR3aa: ASSLQGQGTDTQY

v_gene: TRBV15
j_gene: TRBJ2-5
len: 9
CDR3aa: ATSSSSSQY

v_gene: TRBV11-3
j_gene: TRBJ2-1
len: 9
CDR3aa: ASSFPGGQF

v_gene: TRBV20-1
j_gene: TRBJ1-1
len: 8
CDR3aa: SALGGEAF

v_gene: TRBV5-1
j_gene: TRBJ1-5
len: 12
CDR3aa: ASSLGGAEQPQH

v_gene: TRBV18
j_gene: TRBJ2-5
len: 11
CDR3aa: ASSTGNQETQY

v_gene: TRBV5-6
j_gene: TRBJ1-1
len: 11
CDR3aa: ASSIRRGTEAF

v_gene: TRBV5-4
j_gene: TRBJ2-5
len: 13
CDR3aa: ASSSSGGTQETQY

v_gene: TRBV24-1
j_gene: TRBJ1-1
len: 11
CDR3aa: ALTPLMNTEAF

v_gene: TRBV4-1
j_gene: TRBJ2-1
len: 10
CDR3aa: ASSQEYSEQF

v_gene: TRBV6-6
j_gene: TRBJ1-5
len: 14
CDR3aa: ASGKGTGGSNQPQH

v_gene: TRBV6-5
j_gene: TRBJ2-7
len: 11
CDR3aa: ASTLAPKYEQY

v_gene: TRBV9
j_gene: TRBJ2-3
len: 13
CDR3aa: ASSVATQGADTQY

v_gene: TRBV3-1/TRBV3-2
j_gene: TRBJ2-1
len: 12
CDR3aa: ASSQEGLVNEQF

v_gene: TRBV5-5
j_gene: TRBJ2-7
len: 15
CDR3aa: ASSWRSGSSSSYEQY